The source of this TCR beta chain is a study of vaccination and CD4 T cells after COVID-19. Study information: Convalescent patients, SARS-CoV-2 positive by nasal swab PCR, comprised eight to ten mild cases and one severe case. Overlapping spike pools from SARS-CoV-2 and HCoV-NL63, HCoV-OC43 and HCoV-229E served as culture stimuli.

Overall study findings and caveats: Median SARS-CoV-2-reactive clonotypes rose from approximately 23 to 38, not significantly.

At the Johns Hopkins FTIC core, DNA taken from cultured CD4+ T cells was sequenced by way of the Oncomine TCR Beta short-read assay. TCRdb reprocessed the PCR reads with MiXCR, giving one entry per CDR3 protein. Of approximately 16,000 distinct CDR3 sequences listed, 30% are singletons. Sample treatment: roughly 11-day PBMC culture with coronavirus spike peptide pools or control peptides (ViraFEST assay). March to December 2020 was the span of positive PCR dates, which predated US Alpha, Beta and Delta variants. V gave up 1 base and J gave up 4 bases, with 16 bases separating them. The CDR3 is 16 residues long. Germline V lookup: CDR1 SEHNR, CDR2 FQNEAQ (reference sequence). Notes on this clonotype: Its antigen is still unknown.

Specimen: cultured CD4+ T cells from blood. The clonotype was recovered from a human donor with COVID-19. The chain couples TRBV7-9 to TRBJ1-2; D call uncertain. The CDR3 reads CASSLGGTEAFYGYTF. In nucleotides, the CDR3 is TGTGCCAGCAGCTTAGGTGGCACAGAGGCCTTCTATGGCTACACCTTC.